This T cell receptor (beta chain) was captured in a study of shared clonotypes between healthy human individuals. General observations from the study: Among donors, sharing of clonotypes was expected to be affected by sequencing depth.

This clone has ten or more counts. Its antigen is as yet unknown. Germline lookup yields CDR1 SNHLY and CDR2 FYNNEI. The CDR3 totals 13 residues. The ends lost 6 bases at V and 10 bases at J; junction bases unmatched: 11. The assay was immunoSEQ multiplex PCR, and TCRdb's table has in-frame clones only and misses some. The table lists more than 850,000 clones, around 82% of them singletons. The chain couples TRBV2 to TRBJ1-1, with 7 bases matching TRBD1. The sequence was obtained from a man in his late teens or twenties in good health. Some clones in this sample may be carry-over from other donors' samples. The sample comprised memory CD4+ T cells from PBMCs. Noted subset: CD45RA-negative fraction. The CDR3 protein is CASSYDRVARAFF. The CDR3 coding sequence is TGTGCCAGCAGCTACGACAGGGTGGCTCGAGCTTTCTTT.